Listed here are 24 T cell receptor beta chains from one sample, sequenced in a study of blood T cell repertoires in COVID-19. Only in-frame clones appear in the TCRdb table, and some are missing; sequencing was by immunoSEQ multiplex PCR. The repertoire holds over 100,000 clones, with around four fifths as singletons. Sequenced input: peripheral blood. The receptors were sampled from a woman aged 70-85 years with acute or convalescent COVID-19.

The CDR3 bases are TGTGCCAGCAGCGCGGGACCTGAGCAGTTCTTC. It yields the protein CASSAGPEQFF. The chain carries TRBV7-9 and TRBJ2-1; TRBD2 might be the D (6 bases). The CDR3 covers 11 residues. Germline CDR1 reads SEHNR; CDR2 reads FQNEAQ (reference sequence). The germline V and J ends were trimmed by 5 bases and 9 bases, with 8 bases remaining between them.

The rearrangement uses TRBV5-4 and TRBJ2-7; tentative D call: TRBD2 (6 bases). The CDR3 is 13 residues long. Trimming removed 4 bases at V and 5 bases at J, with 13 bases between. The germline gives CDR1 SGHNT, CDR2 YYREEE (reference sequence). The CDR3 nucleotides read TGTGCCAGCAGCCGGGACTCCGGCCACGAGCAGTACTTC. It translates to CASSRDSGHEQYF.

This rearrangement joins TRBV5-1 to TRBJ2-1, with a tentative D call TRBD2 (5 bases). V was pared by 5 bases and J by 5 bases, with 11 bases between. This CDR3 spans 13 amino acids. Germline CDR1 SGHRS, CDR2 YFSETQ. Here the CDR3 reads CASRISADNEQFF. CDR3 DNA: TGCGCCAGCAGAATTAGCGCAGACAATGAGCAGTTCTTC.

The V gene is TRBV4-2, the J gene TRBJ1-2; TRBD1 agrees at 7 bases. V shed 1 base, J shed 6 bases, and the junction held 8 bases outside the gene matches. CDR3 length: 15 amino acids. Per germline, CDR1 LGHNA and CDR2 YNFKEQ. The CDR3 DNA is TGTGCCAGCAGCCAAGCACAGGGGAAAGGAGATGGCTACACCTTC. It specifies CASSQAQGKGDGYTF.

DNA for the CDR3: TGTGCCAGCAGCCAAGATCGGGGACTACTTAAAGATACGCAGTATTTT. This codes for CASSQDRGLLKDTQYF. The chain combines TRBV3-1 (or the pseudogene TRBV3-2) with TRBJ2-3; 7 nucleotides line up with TRBD2. The germline V gene encodes CDR1 LGHDT and CDR2 YNNKEL (reference sequence). J gave up 5 bases and V 0 bases, and 8 bases lay outside the gene matches. This CDR3 is built from 16 residues.

The chain couples TRBV14 to TRBJ2-2; 11 bases fit TRBD1. Losses at the gene ends were 4 bases for V and 3 bases for J; bases not matched to a gene: 19. The germline V gene encodes CDR1 SGHDN and CDR2 FVKESK. This CDR3 spans 21 amino acids. Here the CDR3 DNA reads TGTGCCAGCAGCCGATTGGACAGGGGGCCGAAAATGGACGACTACACCGGGGAGCTGTTTTTT. Residues: CASSRLDRGPKMDDYTGELFF.

V usage is TRBV29-1 and J usage is TRBJ1-2; D perhaps matches TRBD1 (5 bases). CDR1 is SQVTM, CDR2 ANQGSEA, per germline. The CDR3 has 14 residues. V dropped 0 bases and J dropped 2 bases, with 10 bases sitting between them. The CDR3 region has the DNA TGCAGCGTTGAAGAGCTCCAGGGAAACTATGGCTACACCTTC. As protein: CSVEELQGNYGYTF. The variable domain in full, completed from reference TRBV29-1 and TRBJ1-2, reads SAVISQKPSRDICQRGTSLTIQCQVDSQVTMMFWYRQQPGQSLTLIATANQGSEATYESGFVIDKFPISRPNLTFSTLTVSNMSPEDSSIYLCSVEELQGNYGYTFGSGTRLTVV.

V is TRBV7-8 and J is TRBJ1-1; 8 nucleotides line up with TRBD1. J gave up 4 bases and V 5 bases, and 6 bases lay outside the gene matches. The CDR3 is 14 amino acids. Germline CDR1 is SGHVS and CDR2 is FQNEAQ. The CDR3 coding sequence is TGTGCCAGCAGCGTTGGACAGGGTGGCACTGAAGCTTTCTTT. Translating it yields CASSVGQGGTEAFF.

The rearrangement joins TRBV9 to TRBJ1-6, with 10 bases fitting TRBD1. The germline V gene encodes CDR1 SGDLS and CDR2 YYNGEE. The length of the CDR3 is 14 residues. Germline trimming cut 7 bases from V and 6 bases from J; bases unmatched to any gene: 4. This chain's CDR3 is CASGRDRGNSPLHF. The CDR3 DNA reads TGTGCCAGCGGCCGGGACAGGGGTAATTCACCCCTCCACTTT.

This clone has a single count. The chain links TRBV5-1 to TRBJ2-5; D is unclear. This CDR3 region has 12 residues. The germline V gene encodes CDR1 SGHRS and CDR2 YFSETQ. The V end lost 2 bases, the J end lost 0 bases, and 2 bases lay between the germline ends. This chain's CDR3 is CASSFDQETQYF. DNA for the CDR3: TGCGCCAGCAGCTTCGACCAAGAGACCCAGTACTTC.

This clone has only a few counts. The chain uses TRBV7-3 and TRBJ1-6, with a tentative D call TRBD1 (5 bases). There are 16 residues in the CDR3. Between the trimmed V and J ends, which lost 1 base and 7 bases, there was a span of 14 bases. CDR1 SGHTA and CDR2 FQGTGA come from the germline V gene. The CDR3: CASSLNAMTVNSPLHF. As DNA, the CDR3 is TGTGCCAGCAGCTTAAATGCTATGACAGTCAATTCACCCCTCCACTTT.

This rearrangement joins TRBV5-1 to TRBJ1-1; D unresolved. The CDR3 consists of 14 residues. The germline CDR1 and CDR2 sequences are SGHRS and YFSETQ. V shed 2 bases and J shed 0 bases, with 8 bases lying between them. CDR3 residues: CASSLDGMNTEAFF. In DNA, the CDR3 is TGCGCCAGCAGCTTAGACGGGATGAACACTGAAGCTTTCTTT.

This clone was seen only once. The chain joins TRBV7-8 to TRBJ2-3; 11 positions match TRBD2. Germline V gene data show CDR1 as SGHVS and CDR2 as FQNEAQ. V shed 2 bases, J shed 6 bases, and the junction held 1 base outside the gene matches. The CDR3 spans 14 residues. As DNA, the CDR3 is TGTGCCAGCAGCTTACCTAGCGGGGGGGATACGCAGTATTTT. Its translation is CASSLPSGGDTQYF.

This chain uses TRBV3-1 (or the pseudogene TRBV3-2) with TRBJ1-2, with D unresolved. CDR3 length: 13 residues. CDR1 and CDR2 from the germline V gene are LGHDT and YNNKEL (reference sequence). Deletions cut 5 bases from V and 1 base from J, with 8 bases between. The CDR3 protein is CASSVQNNYGYTF. CDR3 in DNA: TGTGCCAGCAGCGTACAGAATAACTATGGCTACACCTTC.

The genes are TRBV19 and TRBJ2-1, with TRBD1 identical over 8 bases. The germline V gene has CDR1 LNHDA and CDR2 SQIVND (reference sequence). The CDR3 sequence is 14 residues long. V lost 7 bases, J lost 8 bases, and 10 bases stayed unmatched. The CDR3 is CASNPDRARDEQFF. CDR3 nucleotides: TGTGCCAGTAACCCGGACAGGGCCCGAGATGAGCAGTTCTTC.

This chain uses TRBV20-1 with TRBJ1-2, with no clear D. This CDR3 is 11 amino acids long. The ends were cut back, 2 bases at V and 6 bases at J, with 7 bases in the middle. Per the germline V gene, CDR1 is DFQATT and CDR2 is SNEGSKA (reference sequence). In nucleotides, the CDR3 is TGCAGTGCTAGACTCGGGGATGGCTACACCTTC. Its protein product is CSARLGDGYTF.

V gene TRBV6-2 or TRBV6-3 combines with J gene TRBJ1-1; 9 nucleotides align to TRBD1. The V gene's germline CDR1 is MNHEY and CDR2 SVGEGT. The V gene end was trimmed by 2 bases and the J gene end by 2 bases; junction bases not matched to a gene: 3. There are 15 residues in the CDR3. CDR3 residues: CASSYGTGYNTEAFF. In nucleotides, the CDR3 is TGTGCCAGCAGTTACGGGACAGGGTATAACACTGAAGCTTTCTTT.

CDR3 protein: CASSSLRKETQYF. The DNA for the CDR3 is TGTGCCAGCAGCTCGCTACGAAAAGAGACCCAGTACTTC. The gene calls are TRBV11-2 and TRBJ2-5; the D is unclear. Germline CDR1 SGHAT, CDR2 FQNNGV. Trimming took off 4 bases at V and 3 bases at J, with 9 bases between the two ends. There are 13 residues in the CDR3. The full variable domain, completed using reference TRBV11-2 and TRBJ2-5, is EAGVAQSPRYKIIEKRQSVAFWCNPISGHATLYWYQQILGQGPKLLIQFQNNGVVDDSQLPKDRFSAERLKGVDSTLKIQPAKLEDSAVYLCASSSLRKETQYFGPGTRLLVL.

The gene calls are TRBV28 and TRBJ1-3; a possible D gene is TRBD1 (5 bases). The V end lost 6 bases, the J end lost 4 bases, and 19 bases lay between the germline ends. The germline V gene has CDR1 MDHEN and CDR2 SYDVKM. There are 16 residues in the CDR3. The DNA of the CDR3 is TGTGCCAGCAGCCAGACTGGGGCAGAACCCGGAAACACCATATATTTT. Amino acid sequence: CASSQTGAEPGNTIYF.

In DNA form, the CDR3 reads TGTGCCAGCAGGCCAGGGGGGACCGGGGAGCTGTTTTTT. Translation gives CASRPGGTGELFF. The chain carries TRBV12-3 or TRBV12-4 and TRBJ2-2; maybe TRBD1 (7 bases). V dropped 6 bases and J dropped 5 bases, with 10 bases sitting between them. The CDR3 spans 13 residues.

The gene calls are TRBV5-1 and TRBJ1-2; 8 bases are a match to TRBD1. The germline CDR1 and CDR2 sequences are SGHRS and YFSETQ. The V gene end was trimmed by 0 bases and the J gene end by 6 bases; junction bases not matched to a gene: 4. The CDR3 totals 14 residues. The CDR3 loop reads CASSLGGTGDGYTF. The CDR3 DNA is TGCGCCAGCAGCTTGGGGGGGACAGGAGATGGCTACACCTTC.

This clone was found once. This sequence joins TRBV5-1 and TRBJ2-7; maybe TRBD1 (6 bases). The germline V gene encodes CDR1 SGHRS and CDR2 YFSETQ. The CDR3 spans 14 residues. Trimming removed 0 bases from V and 2 bases from J, with 9 bases in between. CDR3 region: CASSLEAGAYEQYF. In DNA form, the CDR3 reads TGCGCCAGCAGCTTGGAGGCAGGGGCCTACGAGCAGTACTTC.

This CDR3 reads CATSRGGLAGTDEQFF. CDR3 bases: TGTGCCACCAGCAGAGGAGGTCTAGCGGGGACCGATGAGCAGTTCTTC. This sequence joins TRBV15 and TRBJ2-1, with TRBD2 matching over 9 bases. CDR1 and CDR2 from the germline V gene are LNHNV and YYDKDF (reference sequence). CDR3 length equals 16 residues. V trimming: 1 base; J trimming: 8 bases; junction bases outside the gene matches: 9. The variable domain in full, completed from reference TRBV15 and TRBJ2-1, reads DAMVIQNPRYQVTQFGKPVTLSCSQTLNHNVMYWYQQKSSQAPKLLFHYYDKDFNNEADTPDNFQSRRPNTSFCFLDIRSPGLGDTAMYLCATSRGGLAGTDEQFFGPGTRLTVL.

In this sample, this clone turned up once. This rearrangement joins TRBV7-2 to TRBJ2-1; 8 bases match TRBD2. The CDR3 spans 15 residues. Trimming took 1 base from V and 15 from J; bases not matched to a gene: 14. The germline gives CDR1 SGHTA, CDR2 FQGNSA. DNA for the CDR3: TGTGCCAGCAGCTTAGATGGTAGCGGGGAGACATACAGGTTCTTC. It encodes CASSLDGSGETYRFF.